These 17 T cell receptor beta chains share one sample of origin, sequenced in a study of control samples from healthy donors and cancer patients. Clones were sequenced by immunoSEQ multiplex PCR, and TCRdb holds only the in-frame ones, with some missing. This sample has 98,000 or so clones, with about 87% found just once. What was sequenced was blood. The receptors shown here come from a woman between 65 and 79 years old in good health.

The chain joins TRBV11-3 to TRBJ2-1; either TRBD1 or TRBD2 may supply D (5 bases each). The length of the CDR3 is 15 residues. The ends were cut back, 5 bases at V and 7 bases at J, with 18 bases in the middle. Looked up from germline, CDR1 is SGHNT and CDR2 is YENEEA. CDR3 loop: CASSPSGGLVNEQFF. CDR3 in DNA: TGTGCCAGCAGCCCTAGTGGGGGTCTAGTGAATGAGCAGTTCTTC. The full variable domain, in which reference TRBV11-3 and TRBJ2-1 provide the parts outside the CDR3, is EAGVVQSPRYKIIEKKQPVAFWCNPISGHNTLYWYLQNLGQGPELLIRYENEEAVDDSQLPKDRFSAERLKGVDSTLKIQPAELGDSAVYLCASSPSGGLVNEQFFGPGTRLTVL.

The rearrangement links TRBV7-2 to TRBJ2-1; TRBD2 agrees at 15 bases. Germline values: CDR1 SGHTA, CDR2 FQGNSA. The trim removed 5 bases at V and 9 bases at J, leaving 2 bases unmatched. This CDR3 has 14 residues. The CDR3, as DNA: TGTGCCAGCAGCAAGGGACTAGCGGGAGGTGAGCAGTTCTTC. It encodes CASSKGLAGGEQFF.

This chain joins TRBV19 and TRBJ2-3, with D perhaps TRBD1 (6 bases). V dropped 6 bases and J dropped 1 base, with 14 bases sitting between them. CDR3 size: 15 residues. The germline gives CDR1 LNHDA, CDR2 SQIVND (reference sequence). The chain's CDR3 is CASRAGTIGTDTQYF. Written as DNA, the CDR3 is TGTGCCAGTAGGGCCGGGACAATTGGCACAGATACGCAGTATTTT.

The chain is built from TRBV6-5 and TRBJ2-1; weak D call: TRBD1 (6 bases). The V gene's germline CDR1 is MNHEY and CDR2 SVGAGI. The length of the CDR3 is 15 residues. Between the trimmed V and J ends, which lost 2 bases and 3 bases, there was a span of 11 bases. The CDR3 nucleotides read TGTGCCAGCAGTTACGAACAGGGAAGCTACAATGAGCAGTTCTTC. Protein sequence: CASSYEQGSYNEQFF.

This CDR3 is CASSQGYRGRVVSPLHF. The CDR3 nucleotides are TGTGCCAGCAGCCAAGGGTACAGGGGGCGCGTGGTCTCACCCCTCCACTTT. The rearrangement uses TRBV3-1 (or the pseudogene TRBV3-2) and TRBJ1-6, with 9 bases aligning to TRBD1. The CDR3 loop spans 17 amino acids. Germline lookup yields CDR1 LGHDT and CDR2 YNNKEL (reference sequence). Trimming at V came to 1 base and at J to 10 bases, leaving 11 bases not matched to a gene.

The V gene is TRBV18, the J gene TRBJ2-3, with 9 nucleotides matching TRBD1. This CDR3 region has 11 residues. J gave up 12 bases and V 4 bases, and 2 bases lay outside the gene matches. Germline V gives CDR1 KGHSH, CDR2 LQKENI. The chain's CDR3 is CASSLDRGQYF. CDR3 bases: TGTGCCAGCTCACTGGACAGGGGTCAGTATTTT.

The chain combines TRBV30 with TRBJ2-5; unclear D gene. V lost 3 bases and J lost 4, with 12 bases in between. The CDR3 consists of 13 residues. Germline lookup yields CDR1 GTSNPN and CDR2 SVGIG (reference sequence). This chain's CDR3 is CAWRVGPSETQYF. CDR3 nucleotides: TGTGCCTGGAGAGTCGGCCCCTCAGAGACCCAGTACTTC. Filled out from reference TRBV30 and TRBJ2-5, the complete variable domain reads SQTIHQWPATLVQPVGSPLSLECTVEGTSNPNLYWYRQAAGRGLQLLFYSVGIGQISSEVPQNLSASRPQDRQFILSSKKLLLSDSGFYLCAWRVGPSETQYFGPGTRLLVL.

J is TRBJ2-1 and V is TRBV9; TRBD2 matches at 8 bases. V trimming: 4 bases; J trimming: 0 bases; junction bases outside the gene matches: 6. The CDR3 is 16 residues long. Germline CDR1 and CDR2: SGDLS and YYNGEE. CDR3 sequence reads: CASSLERGSSYNEQFF. The CDR3 nucleotides are TGTGCCAGCAGCCTAGAGCGGGGGAGCTCCTACAATGAGCAGTTCTTC.

This sequence joins TRBV2 and TRBJ2-3; possible D gene TRBD2, 6 bases. Per germline, CDR1 SNHLY and CDR2 FYNNEI. Trimming removed 6 bases from V and 1 base from J, with 14 bases in between. This CDR3 has 15 amino acids. In DNA, the CDR3 is TGTGCCAGCAGAACTTGGACTATACGCACAGATACGCAGTATTTT. Translating gives CASRTWTIRTDTQYF.

This sequence joins TRBV5-4 and TRBJ2-7; tentative D call: TRBD2 (6 bases). Germline CDR1 SGHNT, CDR2 YYREEE (reference sequence). The CDR3 loop spans 15 amino acids. Trimming cost V 5 bases and J 3 bases, with 18 bases left between them. The CDR3 loop is CASSMNSAGLYEQYF. Here the CDR3 DNA reads TGTGCCAGCAGTATGAACTCGGCGGGACTCTACGAGCAGTACTTC.

This chain uses TRBV6-6 with TRBJ2-2, with 8 bases matching TRBD1. CDR1 and CDR2 (germline): MNHNY, SVGAGI (reference sequence). This CDR3 has 14 residues. Germline trimming cut 2 bases from V and 5 bases from J; bases unmatched to any gene: 1. The CDR3: CASSYNRGTGELFF. CDR3 bases: TGTGCCAGCAGTTACAACAGGGGGACCGGGGAGCTGTTTTTT.

The chain links TRBV20-1 to TRBJ1-6; D call uncertain. CDR3 size: 17 residues. Germline CDR1 DFQATT, CDR2 SNEGSKA (reference sequence). Trimming cost V 4 bases and J 0 bases, with 16 bases left between them. This chain's CDR3 is CSATDNTRSSYNSPLHF. The DNA of the CDR3 is TGCAGTGCTACTGACAACACTAGGAGCTCCTATAATTCACCCCTCCACTTT.

This clone was picked up one time. V usage is TRBV6-6 and J usage is TRBJ1-5; no clear D. Deletions cut 2 bases from V and 2 bases from J, with 13 bases between. There are 16 residues in the CDR3. Germline loops: CDR1 MNHNY, CDR2 SVGAGI (reference sequence). CDR3 bases: TGTGCCAGCAGTTACATCGTGGAGAGGGGCAATCAGCCCCAGCATTTT. Its translation: CASSYIVERGNQPQHF.

This sequence joins TRBV20-1 and TRBJ1-5; D is unclear. V was pared by 6 bases and J by 9 bases, with 12 bases between. CDR3 length: 11 amino acids. From germline, CDR1 is DFQATT and CDR2 SNEGSKA (reference sequence). The CDR3 DNA follows: TGCAGTGCCGGGGAGGTTGGGCCCCAGCATTTT. Its translation is CSAGEVGPQHF.

The chain links TRBV6-4 to TRBJ2-1, with 7 bases aligning to TRBD2. The CDR3 totals 15 residues. Germline V lookup: CDR1 MRHNA, CDR2 SNTAGT. The V and J ends lost 4 bases and 10 bases, in that order; junction bases with no gene match: 13. The CDR3 is CASSATSAGLGEQFF. The DNA of the CDR3 is TGTGCCAGCAGTGCCACTAGCGCGGGCTTAGGAGAGCAGTTCTTC.

This chain links TRBV14 with TRBJ1-4; D uncertain. The CDR3 runs 15 residues. Germline loops: CDR1 SGHDN, CDR2 FVKESK. V was trimmed by 1 base and J by 3 bases, leaving 9 bases between them. The CDR3 reads CASSQVQVSNEKLFF. Written as DNA, the CDR3 is TGTGCCAGCAGCCAAGTTCAGGTATCTAATGAAAAACTGTTTTTT.

The rearrangement joins TRBV4-1 to TRBJ1-4; weak D call: TRBD1 (6 bases). V shed 3 bases and J shed 10 bases, with 18 bases lying between them. The CDR3 totals 15 residues. The germline V gene has CDR1 MGHRA and CDR2 YSYEKL. For the CDR3, the DNA is TGCGCCAGCAGCCAGAATGACAGGTCCCGGGTAAAACTGTTTTTT. This codes for CASSQNDRSRVKLFF.